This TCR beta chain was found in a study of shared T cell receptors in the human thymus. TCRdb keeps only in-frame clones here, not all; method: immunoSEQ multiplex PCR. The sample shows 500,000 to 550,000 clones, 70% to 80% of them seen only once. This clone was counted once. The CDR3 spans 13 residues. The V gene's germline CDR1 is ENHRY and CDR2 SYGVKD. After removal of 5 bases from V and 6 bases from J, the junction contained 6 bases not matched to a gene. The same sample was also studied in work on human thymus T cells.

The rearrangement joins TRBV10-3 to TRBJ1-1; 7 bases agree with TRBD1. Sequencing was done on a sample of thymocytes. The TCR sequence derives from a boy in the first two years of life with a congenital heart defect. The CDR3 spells CAISTRQGPEAFF. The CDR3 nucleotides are TGTGCCATCAGTACTAGACAGGGCCCTGAAGCTTTCTTT.